This TCR beta chain was recovered during a study of metastatic and nonmetastatic thyroid tumors. Study details: For malignant and benign thyroid patients, tumor or nodule tissue and blood were the sources whose repertoires were compared.

Thyroid surgery took place with no prior treatment in any patient. CDR1 and CDR2 (germline): MNHNS, SASEGT. V was trimmed by 6 bases and J by 11 bases, leaving 11 bases between them. The length of the CDR3 is 12 residues. In the study's own analysis: In papillary thyroid cancer, a distant-metastasis classifier was built using CDR3 differences across clinicopathological groups. From the PCR reads, TCRdb re-called clones with MiXCR. TCRdb's processing, not the authors' own work, is the source of the V and J calls. The sample records about 93,000 clones, over 9.5% being singletons. Whole-study findings and limits: Reported TCR beta diversity, measured in blood and tumor, was significantly higher for malignant thyroid tumors than for benign nodules.

Of note for this clone: Antigen unknown.

The sequence derives from a female donor with papillary thyroid cancer or a benign thyroid nodule (not recorded which). Some clones in this sample may be carry-over from other donors' samples. V gene TRBV6-1 combines with J gene TRBJ1-6; the D is unclear. Sequenced sample: blood. The CDR3 DNA reads TGTGCCAGCAGGGGATTTACAGCACCCCTCCACTTT. Protein product: CASRGFTAPLHF.